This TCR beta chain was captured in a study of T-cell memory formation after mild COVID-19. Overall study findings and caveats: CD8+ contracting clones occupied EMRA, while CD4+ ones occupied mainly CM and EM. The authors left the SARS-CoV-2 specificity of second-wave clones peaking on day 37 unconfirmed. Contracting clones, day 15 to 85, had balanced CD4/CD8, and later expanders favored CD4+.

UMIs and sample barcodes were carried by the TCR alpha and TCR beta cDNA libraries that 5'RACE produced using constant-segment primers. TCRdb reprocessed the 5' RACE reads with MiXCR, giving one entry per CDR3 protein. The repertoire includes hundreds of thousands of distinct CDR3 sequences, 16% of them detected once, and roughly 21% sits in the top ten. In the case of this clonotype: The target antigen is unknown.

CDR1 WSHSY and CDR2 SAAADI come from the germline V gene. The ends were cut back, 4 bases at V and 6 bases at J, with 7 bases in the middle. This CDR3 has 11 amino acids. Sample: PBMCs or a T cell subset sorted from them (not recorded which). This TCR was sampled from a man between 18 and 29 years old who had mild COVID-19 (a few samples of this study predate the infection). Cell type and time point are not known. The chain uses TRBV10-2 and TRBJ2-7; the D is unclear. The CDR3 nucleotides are TGCGCCAGCAGTGGAGTAAGCGAGCAGTACTTC. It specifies CASSGVSEQYF.